This T cell receptor (beta chain) was observed in a study of Graves' ophthalmopathy and Graves' hyperthyroidism. The CDR3 is 11 amino acids. V was clipped by 8 bases and J by 4 bases, with 8 bases between them. Germline loops: CDR1 SNHLY, CDR2 FYNNEI. CDR3 regions of TCR beta were amplified from RNA transcripts. A first-round RT-PCR used HTBI primers, followed by a second-round multiplex PCR. Each CDR3 protein is one row after TCRdb ran MiXCR on the multiplex PCR reads. Of almost 750,000 distinct CDR3 sequences listed, approximately 40% were seen once; the top ten hold about 40%. Sequenced input: peripheral blood. This TCR came from an adult man with Graves' ophthalmopathy. J is TRBJ1-2 and V is TRBV2; D is undetermined. The CDR3 is CASLGIYGYTF. In nucleotides, the CDR3 is TGTGCCAGCTTAGGGATCTATGGCTACACCTTC.